The clone carrying this T cell receptor beta chain has just a few counts. This entry comes from a study of T-cell reconstitution after alpha-beta-depleted transplantation in children. The V gene end was trimmed by 5 bases and the J gene end by 5 bases; junction bases not matched to a gene: 7. From germline, CDR1 is SGHTA and CDR2 FQGNSA. The CDR3 spans 15 residues. It was with unique molecular identifiers that the TCRbeta library was prepared. In TCRdb, the PCR reads were re-called with MiXCR into one record per CDR3 protein. The sample shows around 600,000 distinct CDR3 sequences, under 12% of them seen only once.

This clonotype was sampled from a human donor who donated a stem cell graft to a child with acute myeloid leukemia. This chain connects TRBV7-2 to TRBJ2-2; 8 positions match TRBD2. The input for sequencing was PBMCs from the stem cell graft donor, taken from the stem cell graft. The DNA of the CDR3 is TGTGCCAGCAGCACCGGGACTAGGGGAACCGGGGAGCTGTTTTTT. It translates to CASSTGTRGTGELFF.